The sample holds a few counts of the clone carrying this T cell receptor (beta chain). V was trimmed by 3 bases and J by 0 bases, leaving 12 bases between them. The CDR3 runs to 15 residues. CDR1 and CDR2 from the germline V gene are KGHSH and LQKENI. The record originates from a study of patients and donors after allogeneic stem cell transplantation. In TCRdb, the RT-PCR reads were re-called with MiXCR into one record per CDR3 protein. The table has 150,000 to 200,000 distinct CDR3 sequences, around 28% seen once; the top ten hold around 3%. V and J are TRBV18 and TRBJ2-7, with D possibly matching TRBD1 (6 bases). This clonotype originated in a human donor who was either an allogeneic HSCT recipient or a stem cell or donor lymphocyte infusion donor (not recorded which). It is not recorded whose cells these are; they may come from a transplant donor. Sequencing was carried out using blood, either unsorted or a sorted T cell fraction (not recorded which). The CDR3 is CASSPGQGTSYEQYF. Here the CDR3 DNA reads TGTGCCAGCTCACCGGGACAAGGGACCTCCTACGAGCAGTACTTC.